This TCR beta chain was sequenced for a study of blood T cell repertoires in COVID-19. Study summary: Samples representing acute and convalescent COVID-19 were sourced from the United States, Italy and Spain.

Sequencing was performed with immunoSEQ multiplex PCR; in TCRdb, only in-frame clones are kept and a portion is missing. The data show some 250,000 clones, roughly 90% seen once. The Seattle patients joined while their infection was active and were tracked longitudinally afterward. Germline loops: CDR1 SGHVS, CDR2 FQNEAQ. This CDR3 has 15 residues. V lost 2 bases, J lost 5 bases, and 4 bases stayed unmatched. This sequence was found in a woman younger than 45 with COVID-19, enrolled during active disease. Sequenced input: peripheral blood. The V call is TRBV7-8, the J call TRBJ2-5; TRBD2 aligns across 11 bases. The CDR3 DNA is TGTGCCAGCAGCTTATCGGGGACTAGCGGCGAGACCCAGTACTTC. Its protein is CASSLSGTSGETQYF.